Shown below are 30 T cell receptor beta chains from a single sample sequenced in a study of cytomegalovirus exposure and HLA in healthy donors (TCRdb year 2017). Library generation was performed with the immunoSEQ multiplex PCR assay. For the multiplex PCR, a mixture combining 60 forward primers for TCR Vbeta segments and 13 reverse primers for TCR Jbeta segments was used. TCRdb provides this immuneACCESS table in a form limited to in-frame rearrangements. Some clones are lacking; in checked studies, under half of them reflect an unresolved V gene, and why the rest are absent is not known. This sample lists 180,000 or so clones; around two thirds were detected once. The ten largest account for 2.5% to 3% of the sample. Source material: PBMCs. Receptors originate from a man aged 40-55 years in good health and CMV-seronegative.

This clone was recorded at least ten times. The rearrangement links TRBV18 to TRBJ2-5; 8 bases are a match to TRBD1. V dropped 2 bases and J dropped 4; count of bases not matched to a gene: 3. Per germline, CDR1 KGHSH and CDR2 LQKENI. The CDR3 runs 14 residues. The CDR3 here is CASSPSGQGETQYF. CDR3 bases: TGTGCCAGCTCACCATCCGGACAGGGAGAGACCCAGTACTTC.

This clone turned up a few times. The chain is built from TRBV7-2 and TRBJ1-3; D unclear. Per germline, CDR1 SGHTA and CDR2 FQGNSA. Trimming pared 5 bases from V and 0 bases from J, leaving 11 bases between. This CDR3 has 15 residues. The chain's CDR3 is CASSPEATSGNTIYF. In nucleotides, the CDR3 is TGTGCCAGCAGCCCCGAGGCGACCTCTGGAAACACCATATATTTT.

This sequence joins TRBV10-3 and TRBJ2-1, with D uncertain. The CDR3 consists of 13 residues. Germline lookup yields CDR1 ENHRY and CDR2 SYGVKD. V gave up 3 bases and J gave up 7 bases, with 10 bases separating them. This chain's CDR3 is CAISDLGNNEQFF. The CDR3 nucleotides read TGTGCCATCAGTGATCTTGGCAATAATGAGCAGTTCTTC.

V and J are TRBV7-8 and TRBJ2-2, with 9 bases matching TRBD2. Germline V CDR1 and CDR2: SGHVS, FQNEAQ. CDR3 length equals 16 residues. With V trimmed by 5 bases and J by 5 bases, 9 bases remained unmatched. CDR3 in DNA: TGTGCCAGCAGCCCCTCTGGCGGGGGGGCTACCGGGGAGCTGTTTTTT. It translates to CASSPSGGGATGELFF.

The chain has TRBV7-9 and TRBJ2-1, with TRBD2 identical over 7 bases. Germline CDR1 reads SEHNR; CDR2 reads FQNEAQ (reference sequence). V was pared by 2 bases and J by 0 bases, with 7 bases of the junction left unmatched. The CDR3 loop spans 17 amino acids. CDR3 sequence reads: CASSLTQRGSSYNEQFF. The CDR3 region has the DNA TGTGCCAGCAGCTTAACCCAGCGGGGTAGCTCCTACAATGAGCAGTTCTTC.

This clone has only one observation. Here the CDR3 DNA reads TGTGCCAGCAGCCCTCGAGGGGGATCGAACACTGAAGCTTTCTTT. Translated, it gives CASSPRGGSNTEAFF. V usage is TRBV7-6 and J usage is TRBJ1-1; possibly TRBD1 for D (6 bases). The CDR3 sequence is 15 residues long. The germline V gene encodes CDR1 SGHVS and CDR2 FNYEAQ. The germline V and J ends were trimmed by 5 bases and 1 base, with 14 bases remaining between them.

The rearrangement joins TRBV5-6 to TRBJ2-2; 10 bases fit TRBD2. This CDR3 comprises 19 residues. V was clipped by 0 bases and J by 0 bases; unmatched bases: 8. CDR1 is SGHDT, CDR2 YYEEEE, per germline. The CDR3, as DNA: TGTGCCAGCAGCTTGGCAGGGTTACTAGCGGGGACGAACACCGGGGAGCTGTTTTTT. Protein product: CASSLAGLLAGTNTGELFF.

The chain links TRBV5-1 to TRBJ2-3; 7 bases are shared with TRBD2. The CDR3 is 16 residues long. The V gene end was trimmed by 3 bases and the J gene end by 2 bases; junction bases not matched to a gene: 9. The germline V gene has CDR1 SGHRS and CDR2 YFSETQ. The CDR3 sequence: CASSYIIGGFTDTQYF. The CDR3 DNA reads as TGCGCCAGCAGCTACATCATCGGGGGGTTCACAGATACGCAGTATTTT.

The table lists this clone with a few counts. The genes are TRBV18 and TRBJ1-1, with D unresolved. V lost 1 base and J lost 1, with 4 bases in between. This CDR3 has 13 residues. CDR1 is KGHSH and CDR2 is LQKENI in the germline V gene. CDR3 nucleotides: TGTGCCAGCTCACCACTAGAGAACACTGAAGCTTTCTTT. It yields the protein CASSPLENTEAFF.

V and J are TRBV5-5 and TRBJ2-1; TRBD2 agrees at 7 bases. CDR3 size: 13 residues. V dropped 2 bases and J dropped 8; count of bases not matched to a gene: 4. Germline V gene lookup returns CDR1 SGHKS and CDR2 YYEKEE (reference sequence). In nucleotides, the CDR3 is TGTGCCAGCAGCTTTGAGGCGGGAGATGAGCAGTTCTTC. It codes for CASSFEAGDEQFF.

CDR3 sequence (DNA): TGTGCCAGCAGAGGGACAGGGGTCGGGGAGCTGTTTTTT. It yields the protein CASRGTGVGELFF. The chain couples TRBV27 to TRBJ2-2; 10 bases are a match to TRBD1. The trim removed 6 bases at V and 7 bases at J, leaving 2 bases unmatched. Germline V gives CDR1 MNHEY, CDR2 SMNVEV (reference sequence). The CDR3 length is 13 residues.

The chain combines TRBV28 with TRBJ2-7; 11 bases map to TRBD2. CDR3 size: 18 residues. Germline V gene sequence: CDR1 MDHEN, CDR2 SYDVKM. V shed 3 bases, J shed 0 bases, and the junction held 10 bases outside the gene matches. The CDR3 nucleotides are TGTGCCAGCAGTTTTTCACGAGGACTAGCGGGCGCCTCCTACGAGCAGTACTTC. Its protein is CASSFSRGLAGASYEQYF.

This clone was seen only a few times. The chain employs TRBV4-1 and TRBJ2-1, with 11 positions matching TRBD1. J lost 7 bases, V lost 4 bases, and 6 bases had no gene match. The CDR3 loop spans 15 amino acids. Germline V gene sequence: CDR1 MGHRA, CDR2 YSYEKL. CDR3 in DNA: TGCGCCAGCAGCCGAGGACAGGGGGCGCGAAATGAGCAGTTCTTC. This codes for CASSRGQGARNEQFF.

This chain links TRBV4-3 with TRBJ2-7; 10 bases fit TRBD1. Trimming cost V 4 bases and J 5 bases; bases outside gene matches: 8. Germline CDR1 is LGHNA and CDR2 is YSLEER. The CDR3 spans 15 residues. The CDR3 bases are TGCGCCAGCAGCCCCGTGGCGGGACAGGGGCACGAGCAGTACTTC. This codes for CASSPVAGQGHEQYF.

This chain connects TRBV18 to TRBJ1-3, with 8 bases that match TRBD1. The germline gives CDR1 KGHSH, CDR2 LQKENI. The CDR3 covers 17 residues. With 3 bases clipped from V and 0 bases from J, the junction kept 7 bases outside the gene matches. CDR3 region: CASSPPGGLLSGNTIYF. The DNA of the CDR3 is TGTGCCAGCTCACCCCCAGGGGGCCTCCTCTCTGGAAACACCATATATTTT.

The chain has TRBV4-3 and TRBJ2-1, with 8 bases fitting TRBD2. In germline, CDR1 is LGHNA, CDR2 YSLEER. The CDR3 is made up of 16 amino acids. J lost 5 bases, V lost 1 base, and 7 bases had no gene match. CDR3 protein: CASSQVLTSGHNEQFF. CDR3 sequence (DNA): TGCGCCAGCAGCCAAGTGTTAACTAGCGGACACAATGAGCAGTTCTTC.

The chain employs TRBV4-3 and TRBJ2-1; no reliable D call. Germline V CDR1 and CDR2: LGHNA, YSLEER. The CDR3 spans 17 residues. The ends were cut back, 0 bases at V and 0 bases at J, with 12 bases in the middle. The CDR3: CASSQDVTVSSYNEQFF. The CDR3 DNA is TGCGCCAGCAGCCAAGATGTAACAGTAAGCTCCTACAATGAGCAGTTCTTC.

The rearrangement uses TRBV2 and TRBJ1-5; 11 bases are shared with TRBD1. CDR1 and CDR2 from the germline V gene are SNHLY and FYNNEI. Trimming took 6 bases from V and 3 from J; bases not matched to a gene: 4. CDR3 length equals 15 residues. The CDR3 loop reads CASRGTGGDNQPQHF. Here the CDR3 DNA reads TGTGCCAGCAGGGGGACAGGGGGTGACAATCAGCCCCAGCATTTT.

For the CDR3, the DNA is TGTGCCAGCAGCTTGCGGGGAGCCAATTCACCCCTCCACTTT. This sequence encodes CASSLRGANSPLHF. The V gene is TRBV5-6, the J gene TRBJ1-6; no reliable D call. The CDR3 contains 14 residues. The germline V and J ends were trimmed by 1 base and 7 bases, with 9 bases remaining between them. Germline V gives CDR1 SGHDT, CDR2 YYEEEE.

The chain has TRBV4-1 and TRBJ2-3, with 10 bases lining up with TRBD1. J was trimmed by 5 bases and V by 4 bases; bases with no gene match: 6. This CDR3 spans 15 amino acids. Germline CDR1 reads MGHRA; CDR2 reads YSYEKL. The CDR3 DNA reads as TGCGCCAGCAGCCCGGACAGGGGGGTTGAAGATACGCAGTATTTT. This sequence encodes CASSPDRGVEDTQYF.

This chain connects TRBV29-1 to TRBJ2-4, with 12 bases aligning to TRBD2. V shed 5 bases and J 2 bases; nucleotides not matched to a gene: 4. This CDR3 has 15 residues. In germline, CDR1 is SQVTM, CDR2 ANQGSEA. The CDR3 protein is CSVSLAGGPKNIQYF. The CDR3 bases are TGCAGCGTTTCCCTAGCGGGAGGGCCCAAAAACATTCAGTACTTC.

This clone was seen only a few times. The V gene is TRBV7-9, the J gene TRBJ2-3, with 8 nucleotides matching TRBD2. The CDR3 is 13 amino acids. Trimming at V came to 8 bases and at J to 7 bases, leaving 8 bases not matched to a gene. Germline assignment: CDR1 SEHNR and CDR2 FQNEAQ (reference sequence). DNA for the CDR3: TGTGCCAGCGGATGGACTAGCAATCATACGCAGTATTTT. This gives the protein CASGWTSNHTQYF.

This clone has more than one count but fewer than ten. This chain connects TRBV6-5 to TRBJ1-6; 8 bases fit TRBD1. Germline values: CDR1 MNHEY, CDR2 SVGAGI. The trim removed 6 bases at V and 5 bases at J, leaving 6 bases unmatched. The CDR3 contains 15 residues. The CDR3, as DNA: TGTGCCAGCAGAACGGGACAGGCCGATAATTCACCCCTCCACTTT. It codes for CASRTGQADNSPLHF.

This clone was recorded a few times. The chain joins TRBV6-1 to TRBJ2-2; D is perhaps TRBD1 (6 bases). The CDR3 covers 15 residues. CDR1 is MNHNS, CDR2 SASEGT, per germline. V shed 4 bases and J shed 4 bases, with 13 bases lying between them. This CDR3 reads CASSVLQGGTGELFF. The CDR3 DNA sequence: TGTGCCAGCAGTGTTTTACAGGGCGGCACCGGGGAGCTGTTTTTT.

J is TRBJ1-1 and V is TRBV28, with a weak D call TRBD1 (5 bases). The CDR3 runs to 13 residues. Germline CDR1 reads MDHEN; CDR2 reads SYDVKM. The germline V and J ends were trimmed by 7 bases and 0 bases, with 9 bases remaining between them. For the CDR3, the DNA is TGTGCCAGCACTCGACAGTTGAACACTGAAGCTTTCTTT. Amino acid sequence: CASTRQLNTEAFF.

The chain is built from TRBV14 and TRBJ1-2, with 7 bases lining up with TRBD1. Germline CDR1 SGHDN, CDR2 FVKESK. The CDR3 is made up of 18 amino acids. V shed 1 base and J 1 base; nucleotides not matched to a gene: 12. The CDR3 sequence: CASSQGPGQSMLNYGYTF. Here the CDR3 DNA reads TGTGCCAGCAGCCAAGGACCGGGACAGTCGATGCTTAACTATGGCTACACCTTC.

This clone was seen more than once but under ten times. The chain joins TRBV6-1 to TRBJ2-7, with D tentatively TRBD1 (5 bases). CDR3 length equals 13 residues. Germline-derived CDR1 and CDR2 are MNHNS and SASEGT. Between the trimmed V and J ends, which lost 5 bases and 0 bases, there was a span of 8 bases. The CDR3 loop reads CASSSQDSYEQYF. As DNA, the CDR3 is TGTGCCAGCAGTTCACAGGACTCCTACGAGCAGTACTTC.

The chain has TRBV7-9 and TRBJ2-1; D perhaps matches TRBD2 (5 bases). The CDR3 totals 15 residues. V dropped 0 bases and J dropped 6 bases, with 12 bases sitting between them. Germline assignment: CDR1 SEHNR and CDR2 FQNEAQ (reference sequence). The CDR3 loop is CASSLALAGPNEQFF. DNA for the CDR3: TGTGCCAGCAGCTTAGCTCTAGCTGGGCCCAATGAGCAGTTCTTC.

This clone was observed a few times. J is TRBJ1-3 and V is TRBV29-1; maybe TRBD1 (5 bases). Trimming removed 4 bases from V and 7 bases from J, with 17 bases in between. Per germline, CDR1 SQVTM and CDR2 ANQGSEA. This CDR3 comprises 14 residues. CDR3 loop: CSVAEGPLGNTIYF. DNA for the CDR3: TGCAGCGTTGCGGAGGGGCCCCTTGGGAACACCATATATTTT.

The chain is built from TRBV30 and TRBJ2-7, with 8 bases aligning to TRBD2. Germline V gives CDR1 GTSNPN, CDR2 SVGIG (reference sequence). This CDR3 region has 13 residues. The trim removed 8 bases at V and 3 bases at J, leaving 9 bases unmatched. This chain's CDR3 is CAGGAGLGYEQYF. The DNA for the CDR3 is TGTGCCGGAGGAGCGGGACTAGGCTACGAGCAGTACTTC.